The 22 T cell receptor beta chains presented below share a single source sample, sequenced in a study of Ad26.COV2.S vaccination and SARS-CoV-2 variants. TCRdb's copy holds only in-frame clones and misses some; the assay was immunoSEQ multiplex PCR. The sample lists about 350,000 clones, about 87% occurring once. Indicated treatment: over 15 received Ad26.COV2.S at low or high dose, single or two shots; 5 received placebo; per-sample allocation not given. Following the first vaccine or placebo injection, samples were taken on day 63. The specimen was peripheral blood, collected in a trial of Ad26.COV2.S vaccine versus placebo. The receptor source for this set is a person aged 18 to 65 who received the Ad26.COV2.S COVID-19 vaccine or a placebo.

J is TRBJ2-7 and V is TRBV28; a possible D gene is TRBD1 (6 bases). This CDR3 has 15 residues. V lost 8 bases and J lost 4, with 21 bases in between. Germline CDR1 MDHEN, CDR2 SYDVKM. Here the CDR3 DNA reads TGTGCCAGCCTGGGTCTACAGGGAATTGTTTACGAGCAGTACTTC. Translating gives CASLGLQGIVYEQYF.

The chain employs TRBV28 and TRBJ2-1, with a tentative D call TRBD2 (6 bases). The germline V gene encodes CDR1 MDHEN and CDR2 SYDVKM. This CDR3 has 14 residues. The V gene lost 7 bases and the J gene lost 1 base, with 11 bases spanning the gap. CDR3 sequence reads: CASTGGISYNEQFF. CDR3 bases: TGTGCCAGCACGGGCGGGATATCCTACAATGAGCAGTTCTTC.

The chain joins TRBV10-3 to TRBJ2-1; 8 bases match TRBD1. The CDR3 has 12 amino acids. Trimming took 5 bases from V and 15 from J; bases not matched to a gene: 9. Looked up from germline, CDR1 is ENHRY and CDR2 is SYGVKD. CDR3 sequence reads: CAISKDRESGFF. DNA of the CDR3: TGTGCCATCAGTAAGGACAGGGAAAGTGGGTTCTTC.

The J gene is TRBJ1-2, the V gene TRBV18; D is undetermined. Between the trimmed V and J ends, which lost 6 bases and 8 bases, there was a span of 13 bases. Looked up from germline, CDR1 is KGHSH and CDR2 is LQKENI. The CDR3 loop spans 12 amino acids. The CDR3, as DNA: TGTGCCAGCTCCCCGATAGGAGGAGGCTACACCTTC. It is translated as CASSPIGGGYTF.

V is TRBV19 and J is TRBJ2-3; possibly TRBD2 for D (5 bases). In germline, CDR1 is LNHDA, CDR2 SQIVND (reference sequence). The CDR3 is 12 residues long. V was cut by 5 bases and J by 6 bases, with 9 bases left in between. The CDR3 loop is CASSSSWDTQYF. CDR3 bases: TGTGCCAGTAGTTCTAGCTGGGATACGCAGTATTTT.

The chain uses TRBV10-3 and TRBJ1-1; the match to TRBD1 covers 8 bases. With V trimmed by 9 bases and J by 3 bases, 6 bases remained unmatched. Germline-derived CDR1 and CDR2 are ENHRY and SYGVKD. The CDR3 is 13 residues long. The CDR3 DNA sequence: TGTGCCATAGGACAGGGACAATACACTGAAGCTTTCTTT. Translating gives CAIGQGQYTEAFF.

The chain joins TRBV29-1 to TRBJ2-5, with D perhaps TRBD2 (6 bases). Germline assignment: CDR1 SQVTM and CDR2 ANQGSEA. Trimming stripped 5 bases from V and 5 bases from J, with 15 bases between. This CDR3 contains 13 residues. Here the CDR3 reads CSVPVNGRETQYF. CDR3 coding DNA: TGCAGCGTTCCCGTTAATGGGAGGGAGACCCAGTACTTC.

This rearrangement joins TRBV9 to TRBJ1-3; no definite D call. The V and J ends lost 4 bases and 0 bases respectively, with 14 bases between them. The CDR3 loop spans 16 amino acids. Germline V CDR1 and CDR2: SGDLS, YYNGEE. In nucleotides, the CDR3 is TGTGCCAGCAGCTTTCTCGACGGATCCTCTGGAAACACCATATATTTT. It encodes CASSFLDGSSGNTIYF.

In its sample, this clone was seen once. This could be a read error, since a much larger clone is one nucleotide away. The genes are TRBV4-2 and TRBJ1-1; no clear D gene. The CDR3 consists of 13 residues. Germline-derived CDR1 and CDR2 are LGHNA and YNFKEQ. In DNA form, the CDR3 reads TGTGCCGGCAGCCAAGATGAAGTCTCTGAAGCTTTCTTT. Translating gives CAGSQDEVSEAFF.

CDR3 protein: CATSREGDRSPPLHF. The CDR3 bases are TGTGCCACCAGCAGAGAGGGAGACAGGTCGCCACCCCTCCACTTT. The chain couples TRBV15 to TRBJ1-6; possible D gene TRBD1, 6 bases. The V end was cut by 0 bases, the J end by 11 bases, with 14 bases between. The CDR3 is 15 residues long. Germline V gene lookup returns CDR1 LNHNV and CDR2 YYDKDF (reference sequence).

This chain joins TRBV27 and TRBJ2-7; 7 bases fit TRBD2. V lost 4 bases and J lost 5; bases outside the gene matches: 11. The CDR3 length is 15 residues. The V gene's germline CDR1 is MNHEY and CDR2 SMNVEV (reference sequence). CDR3 in amino acids: CASSYIFSGFDEQYF. The CDR3 bases are TGTGCCAGCAGTTATATTTTTAGCGGGTTCGACGAGCAGTACTTC.

This CDR3 reads CASSSRQVHSGNTIYF. As DNA, the CDR3 is TGTGCCAGCAGCTCCCGACAGGTCCACTCTGGAAACACCATATATTTT. The rearrangement uses TRBV7-9 and TRBJ1-3; weak D call: TRBD1 (6 bases). V was shortened by 4 bases and J by 0 bases, with 13 bases between the two germline ends. The length of the CDR3 is 16 residues. Looked up from germline, CDR1 is SEHNR and CDR2 is FQNEAQ (reference sequence).

The chain joins TRBV7-7 to TRBJ2-1; maybe TRBD2 (5 bases). The germline CDR1 and CDR2 sequences are SSHAT and FNYEAQ (reference sequence). This CDR3 has 14 residues. With 1 base removed from V and 5 bases from J, the gap between germline ends came to 9 bases. This CDR3 reads CASSLGRANNEQFF. CDR3 nucleotides: TGTGCCAGCAGCTTAGGGCGGGCCAACAATGAGCAGTTCTTC.

The CDR3 region has the DNA TGTGCCAGCAGTACGAGGGAGAACACTGAAGCTTTCTTT. Translation: CASSTRENTEAFF. V usage is TRBV27 and J usage is TRBJ1-1; D gene uncertain. Germline V gives CDR1 MNHEY, CDR2 SMNVEV (reference sequence). The CDR3 contains 13 residues. The germline V and J ends were trimmed by 5 bases and 1 base, with 8 bases remaining between them.

The chain links TRBV7-9 to TRBJ2-7, with D perhaps TRBD1 (6 bases). CDR3 length: 11 residues. With 6 bases removed from V and 3 bases from J, the gap between germline ends came to 6 bases. Per germline, CDR1 SEHNR and CDR2 FQNEAQ (reference sequence). As DNA, the CDR3 is TGTGCCAGCAGAGGGGGCTACGAGCAGTACTTC. Protein product: CASRGGYEQYF.

This clone was counted a few times. The V call is TRBV6-5, the J call TRBJ1-1; TRBD1 might be the D (5 bases). This CDR3 spans 15 amino acids. CDR1 MNHEY and CDR2 SVGAGI come from the germline V gene. V was trimmed by 6 bases and J by 0 bases, leaving 14 bases between them. The CDR3, as DNA: TGTGCCAGCAGGCCCGGGACTCTGCTGAACACTGAAGCTTTCTTT. It codes for CASRPGTLLNTEAFF.

The rearrangement uses TRBV6-2 or TRBV6-3 and TRBJ1-5, with D perhaps TRBD1 (5 bases). This CDR3 is built from 18 residues. Trimming took off 6 bases at V and 3 bases at J, with 24 bases between the two ends. In germline, CDR1 is MNHEY, CDR2 SVGEGT. This CDR3 reads CASSPTGVGQGVNQPQHF. The CDR3 coding sequence is TGTGCCAGCAGCCCGACGGGGGTTGGGCAGGGTGTCAATCAGCCCCAGCATTTT.

In this sample, this clone turned up once. The chain combines TRBV19 with TRBJ1-1; 8 nucleotides match TRBD1. The ends lost 3 bases at V and 5 bases at J; junction bases unmatched: 8. The V gene's germline CDR1 is LNHDA and CDR2 SQIVND (reference sequence). There are 15 residues in the CDR3. CDR3 bases: TGTGCCAGTAGTATCAGCCGGACAGGGAGGACTGAAGCTTTCTTT. Translated: CASSISRTGRTEAFF.

CDR3 residues: CASSRDRGDTDTQYF. The CDR3, as DNA: TGTGCCAGCAGTCGGGACAGGGGTGACACAGATACGCAGTATTTT. The gene calls are TRBV2 and TRBJ2-3, with 10 bases aligning to TRBD1. J gave up 2 bases and V 5 bases, and 4 bases lay outside the gene matches. In germline, CDR1 is SNHLY, CDR2 FYNNEI. The CDR3 length is 15 residues.

The chain employs TRBV27 and TRBJ1-5, with 9 bases matching TRBD1. V shed 2 bases and J 0 bases; nucleotides not matched to a gene: 8. This CDR3 is 18 amino acids long. Per the germline V gene, CDR1 is MNHEY and CDR2 is SMNVEV (reference sequence). The CDR3 spells CASSLGGQGIYSNQPQHF. CDR3 DNA: TGTGCCAGCAGTTTAGGGGGACAGGGAATATATAGCAATCAGCCCCAGCATTTT.

The chain combines TRBV28 with TRBJ1-2, with D unresolved. V was clipped by 7 bases and J by 5 bases, with 8 bases between them. This CDR3 has 11 amino acids. Per germline, CDR1 MDHEN and CDR2 SYDVKM. CDR3 region: CASTTGYGYTF. In nucleotides, the CDR3 is TGTGCCAGCACCACGGGGTATGGCTACACCTTC.

The CDR3 DNA is TGTGCCAGCAGTTACTCGGCCGTGGGCGGGGCTTTCTTT. Amino acids: CASSYSAVGGAFF. The J gene is TRBJ1-1, the V gene TRBV6-2 or TRBV6-3; no clear D. In germline, CDR1 is MNHEY, CDR2 SVGEGT. Between the trimmed V and J ends, which lost 0 bases and 11 bases, there was a span of 13 bases. This CDR3 has 13 amino acids.